Below, 20 T cell receptor beta chains from the same sample are listed, as sequenced in a study of shared T cell receptors in the human thymus. Generated by immunoSEQ multiplex PCR, the TCRdb table keeps only in-frame clones and is missing some. This table holds over 60,000 clones, about 96% found once. Source material: thymocytes. Receptors were obtained from a human donor.

V and J are TRBV11-2 and TRBJ1-6; D call uncertain. Trimming removed 0 bases at V and 0 bases at J, with 12 bases between. This CDR3 is 18 amino acids long. CDR1 and CDR2 (germline): SGHAT, FQNNGV. This CDR3 reads CASSLDSHHRSYNSPLHF. As DNA, the CDR3 is TGTGCCAGCAGCTTAGACTCCCATCATCGCTCCTATAATTCACCCCTCCACTTT.

The chain recombines TRBV7-9 with TRBJ2-5, with D perhaps being TRBD1 or TRBD2 (5 bases each). The CDR3 contains 17 residues. Trimming pared 4 bases from V and 7 bases from J, leaving 25 bases between. CDR1 is SEHNR, CDR2 FQNEAQ, per germline (reference sequence). As DNA, the CDR3 is TGTGCCAGCAGCTCGCGACGGCAGGGTGAGGGTTGGGTGACCCAGTACTTC. It encodes CASSSRRQGEGWVTQYF.

This chain connects TRBV6-5 to TRBJ2-7, with 7 nucleotides matching TRBD2. Trimming cost V 6 bases and J 3 bases; bases outside gene matches: 8. The germline CDR1 and CDR2 sequences are MNHEY and SVGAGI. CDR3 length: 14 amino acids. The CDR3: CASREPGGSYEQYF. CDR3 DNA sequence: TGTGCCAGCAGAGAGCCGGGGGGAAGCTACGAGCAGTACTTC.

This chain uses TRBV4-1 with TRBJ2-5, with 9 bases matching TRBD2. From germline, CDR1 is MGHRA and CDR2 YSYEKL. The CDR3 spans 16 residues. With V trimmed by 3 bases and J by 3 bases, 8 bases remained unmatched. The CDR3 nucleotides read TGCGCCAGCAGCCATTTGTTCAGCGGGGGGAAAGAGACCCAGTACTTC. Its protein is CASSHLFSGGKETQYF.

The chain links TRBV11-2 to TRBJ1-6; D may be TRBD1 (5 bases). Germline CDR1 is SGHAT and CDR2 is FQNNGV. The CDR3 covers 15 residues. The ends were cut back, 5 bases at V and 3 bases at J, with 11 bases in the middle. The CDR3 sequence is CASSPGSYYNSPLHF. The CDR3 coding sequence is TGTGCCAGCAGCCCAGGGTCCTACTATAATTCACCCCTCCACTTT.

The chain links TRBV2 to TRBJ2-3; 9 bases agree with TRBD2. Looked up from germline, CDR1 is SNHLY and CDR2 is FYNNEI. Trimming at V came to 4 bases and at J to 2 bases, leaving 7 bases not matched to a gene. This CDR3 comprises 16 residues. The CDR3 region has the DNA TGTGCCAGCAGTGCGGAGACTAGCGGAAACACAGATACGCAGTATTTT. The encoded protein is CASSAETSGNTDTQYF. The full variable domain, completed using reference TRBV2 and TRBJ2-3, is EPEVTQTPSHQVTQMGQEVILRCVPISNHLYFYWYRQILGQKVEFLVSFYNNEISEKSEIFDDQFSVERPDGSNFTLKIRSTKLEDSAMYFCASSAETSGNTDTQYFGPGTRLTVL.

The J gene is TRBJ2-3, the V gene TRBV15, with D unclear. From germline, CDR1 is LNHNV and CDR2 YYDKDF (reference sequence). V lost 1 base to trimming and J lost 2 bases, with 10 bases between them. The CDR3 has 15 amino acids. CDR3 nucleotide sequence: TGTGCCACCAGCAGAGTAATAGGGTTCACAGATACGCAGTATTTT. Amino acids: CATSRVIGFTDTQYF.

This sequence joins TRBV10-2 and TRBJ1-6, with 8 nucleotides matching TRBD1. Losses at the gene ends were 3 bases for V and 9 bases for J; bases not matched to a gene: 13. The CDR3 has 17 residues. Germline assignment: CDR1 WSHSY and CDR2 SAAADI. CDR3 region: CASSEKARGPPGSPLHF. The DNA of the CDR3 is TGCGCCAGCAGTGAAAAAGCCAGGGGGCCCCCGGGTTCACCCCTCCACTTT.

The chain employs TRBV27 and TRBJ1-1; D may be TRBD1 (5 bases). The CDR3 consists of 17 residues. Deletions cut 5 bases from V and 2 bases from J, with 21 bases between. Germline values: CDR1 MNHEY, CDR2 SMNVEV (reference sequence). In nucleotides, the CDR3 is TGTGCCAGCAGTCTGGTTGTGAGAGACAGAGCAAACACTGAAGCTTTCTTT. Translated, it gives CASSLVVRDRANTEAFF.

The table lists this clone with a few counts. Other DNA sequences in the sample encode the same CDR3. DNA for the CDR3: TGTGCCAGCAGTTTATCAGGTTTCGGGAGTAATGAAAAACTGTTTTTT. Its translation is CASSLSGFGSNEKLFF. The gene calls are TRBV27 and TRBJ1-4; D is ambiguous. Per germline, CDR1 MNHEY and CDR2 SMNVEV (reference sequence). Trimming removed 0 bases at V and 4 bases at J, with 12 bases between. CDR3 length equals 16 residues.

The V call is TRBV4-3, the J call TRBJ1-6; D is unresolved. V was trimmed by 0 bases and J by 13 bases, leaving 13 bases between them. Germline V gene lookup returns CDR1 LGHNA and CDR2 YSLEER. This CDR3 comprises 14 residues. This CDR3 is CASSQDLWPQPLHF. CDR3 DNA sequence: TGCGCCAGCAGCCAAGATTTATGGCCGCAGCCCCTCCACTTT.

The rearrangement uses TRBV4-1 and TRBJ1-1, with unresolved D. Trimming took off 2 bases at V and 0 bases at J, with 13 bases between the two ends. Germline V gene sequence: CDR1 MGHRA, CDR2 YSYEKL. This CDR3 is built from 16 residues. CDR3 protein: CASSQYSRAMNTEAFF. CDR3 in DNA: TGCGCCAGCAGCCAATACTCGCGGGCCATGAACACTGAAGCTTTCTTT.

The chain combines TRBV11-3 with TRBJ1-3; D is perhaps TRBD1 (5 bases). This CDR3 has 19 residues. The V gene lost 5 bases and the J gene lost 0 bases, with 23 bases spanning the gap. Germline lookup yields CDR1 SGHNT and CDR2 YENEEA. The CDR3 region is CASSTFGPGSPSSGNTIYF. In DNA, the CDR3 is TGTGCCAGCAGCACATTTGGCCCAGGGTCCCCAAGCTCTGGAAACACCATATATTTT.

In its sample, this clone was seen a few times. The chain joins TRBV4-2 to TRBJ2-5; 8 nucleotides align to TRBD2. CDR1 is LGHNA and CDR2 is YNFKEQ in the germline V gene. CDR3 size: 18 residues. V shed 0 bases and J 5 bases; nucleotides not matched to a gene: 14. CDR3 protein: CASSQDPVGSGGPETQYF. CDR3 sequence (DNA): TGTGCCAGCAGCCAAGACCCCGTCGGCAGCGGGGGACCGGAGACCCAGTACTTC.

The CDR3 DNA is TGTGCCAGCAGACGACGTCGTGGGGAGGGCGGGGAGCTGTTTTTT. Its protein is CASRRRRGEGGELFF. The J gene is TRBJ2-2, the V gene TRBV11-2; TRBD2 matches 7 bases. Germline CDR1 and CDR2: SGHAT and FQNNGV. There are 15 residues in the CDR3. Trimming took 6 bases from V and 7 from J; bases not matched to a gene: 11.

V and J are TRBV6-1 and TRBJ2-7, with D unclear. The CDR3 totals 10 residues. Germline CDR1 MNHNS, CDR2 SASEGT. Trimming removed 2 bases at V and 5 bases at J, with 1 base between. CDR3 amino acids: CASSENEQYF. The CDR3 region has the DNA TGTGCCAGCAGTGAAAACGAGCAGTACTTC.

The rearrangement joins TRBV16 to TRBJ2-5, with TRBD2 matching 9 bases. Germline V CDR1 and CDR2: KGHSY, FQNENV. V trimming: 0 bases; J trimming: 1 base; junction bases outside the gene matches: 12. This CDR3 comprises 19 residues. As DNA, the CDR3 is TGTGCCAGCAGCCAATCGATTGGGAGCGAGCGGGGGGTCCAAGAGACCCAGTACTTC. Protein sequence: CASSQSIGSERGVQETQYF.

This clone was observed a few times. The V call is TRBV4-3, the J call TRBJ1-6, with D uncertain. Looked up from germline, CDR1 is LGHNA and CDR2 is YSLEER. The CDR3 is made up of 14 amino acids. Trimming removed 0 bases at V and 13 bases at J, with 13 bases between. The DNA for the CDR3 is TGCGCCAGCAGCCAAGAACGCAGGTCTGAGCCCCTCCACTTT. It translates to CASSQERRSEPLHF.

This chain uses TRBV4-2 with TRBJ1-6; D not resolved. Trimming pared 0 bases from V and 9 bases from J, leaving 15 bases between. The CDR3 is 16 amino acids. Germline V lookup: CDR1 LGHNA, CDR2 YNFKEQ. CDR3 sequence reads: CASSQESPERSSPLHF. The DNA for the CDR3 is TGTGCCAGCAGCCAAGAATCCCCTGAGCGGAGTTCACCCCTCCACTTT.

This chain connects TRBV27 to TRBJ1-2; weak D call: TRBD1 (6 bases). CDR1 and CDR2 (germline): MNHEY, SMNVEV (reference sequence). The germline V and J ends were trimmed by 6 bases and 6 bases, with 23 bases remaining between them. CDR3 length equals 16 residues. The CDR3 sequence is CASSIDRDTAGDGYTF. CDR3 nucleotides: TGTGCCAGCAGCATAGACCGGGACACAGCCGGCGATGGCTACACCTTC.